The 10 T cell receptor beta chains listed next were all sequenced from one sample in a study of cytomegalovirus exposure and HLA in healthy donors. The PCR ran on 60 Vbeta and 13 Jbeta primers. Data came from immunoSEQ multiplex PCR; TCRdb stores just in-frame clones and leaves some out. The sample yields about 160,000 clones, 60% to 80% seen once. Sequenced material: PBMCs. Source of these receptors: a man between 25 and 39 years old in good health and CMV-seropositive.

The chain combines TRBV4-1 with TRBJ2-3; D uncertain. V lost 4 bases and J 0 bases, leaving 2 bases between the germline ends. The CDR3 loop spans 12 amino acids. CDR1 and CDR2 from the germline V gene are MGHRA and YSYEKL. Written as DNA, the CDR3 is TGCGCCAGCAGCCTAAGCACAGATACGCAGTATTTT. It codes for CASSLSTDTQYF.

The V call is TRBV5-6, the J call TRBJ2-3, with 11 bases matching TRBD1. V dropped 0 bases and J dropped 4; count of bases not matched to a gene: 7. The CDR3 runs to 17 residues. Germline V gives CDR1 SGHDT, CDR2 YYEEEE. The CDR3 loop is CASSLVRTGGSPDTQYF. The DNA of the CDR3 is TGTGCCAGCAGCTTGGTTAGGACAGGGGGCTCCCCAGATACGCAGTATTTT.

The chain combines TRBV27 with TRBJ2-2; TRBD2 aligns across 9 bases. V shed 2 bases and J 3 bases; nucleotides not matched to a gene: 4. Germline CDR1 reads MNHEY; CDR2 reads SMNVEV (reference sequence). The CDR3 consists of 16 residues. The CDR3 region has the DNA TGTGCCAGCAGTTTAGAAGCGGGGGGATACACCGGGGAGCTGTTTTTT. Amino acid sequence: CASSLEAGGYTGELFF.

The V and J genes are TRBV5-4 and TRBJ1-2, with a weak D call TRBD1 (5 bases). Germline-derived CDR1 and CDR2 are SGHNT and YYREEE (reference sequence). The CDR3 consists of 13 residues. V lost 3 bases, J lost 1 base, and 7 bases lay in between. Here the CDR3 DNA reads TGTGCCAGCAGCTACGACAGTAACTATGGCTACACCTTC. Its protein is CASSYDSNYGYTF.

This chain uses TRBV9 with TRBJ1-1, with D unclear. This CDR3 has 13 amino acids. CDR1 and CDR2 (germline): SGDLS, YYNGEE. Trimming removed 3 bases from V and 0 bases from J, with 6 bases in between. The DNA for the CDR3 is TGTGCCAGCAGCGCATCCATGAACACTGAAGCTTTCTTT. Translating gives CASSASMNTEAFF.

This clone was recorded a few times. This chain uses TRBV7-2 with TRBJ2-3, with TRBD1 as a possible D gene (6 bases). From germline, CDR1 is SGHTA and CDR2 FQGNSA. The CDR3 extends over 15 amino acids. V gave up 3 bases and J gave up 2 bases, with 12 bases separating them. CDR3 in amino acids: CASSFGRGDTDTQYF. The DNA of the CDR3 is TGTGCCAGCAGCTTTGGCAGGGGCGACACAGATACGCAGTATTTT.

The J gene is TRBJ2-7, the V gene TRBV5-1; 7 bases align to TRBD1. Trimming took 4 bases from V and 3 from J; bases not matched to a gene: 4. Germline values: CDR1 SGHRS, CDR2 YFSETQ. This CDR3 spans 13 amino acids. CDR3 protein: CASSRGQFYEQYF. The CDR3 DNA sequence: TGCGCCAGCAGCAGGGGACAGTTCTACGAGCAGTACTTC.

CDR3 bases: TGTGCCAGCAGTGAAGCGAGGACAGGGGCTGGGGCTGAGCAGTTCTTC. It is translated as CASSEARTGAGAEQFF. This chain links TRBV6-1 with TRBJ2-1, with 9 bases identical to TRBD1. Unmatched junction bases numbered 9, after V lost 0 bases and J lost 9 bases. The CDR3 runs 16 residues. Per the germline V gene, CDR1 is MNHNS and CDR2 is SASEGT.

The chain has TRBV7-8 and TRBJ2-4, with D maybe TRBD1 (6 bases). This CDR3 has 17 residues. Germline CDR1 is SGHVS and CDR2 is FQNEAQ. Trimming left V 0 bases short and J 0 bases short, with 12 bases between. CDR3 bases: TGTGCCAGCAGCTTAGCAGGGGGTCCCGTAGCCAAAAACATTCAGTACTTC. Residues: CASSLAGGPVAKNIQYF.

The chain combines TRBV6-6 with TRBJ2-3; D is perhaps TRBD2 (5 bases). Germline V gene sequence: CDR1 MNHNY, CDR2 SVGAGI (reference sequence). The CDR3 has 14 residues. With 6 bases removed from V and 9 bases from J, the gap between germline ends came to 19 bases. CDR3 residues: CASRTHGVKDTQYF. CDR3 bases: TGTGCCAGCAGAACGCACGGGGTTAAAGACACGCAGTATTTT.